Given below is one T cell receptor beta chain in context. Its antigen remains unidentified. Clones were read by immunoSEQ multiplex PCR, and TCRdb kept only the in-frame ones, dropping some. The sample records 32,000 or so clones, 80% to 95% being singletons. Time point noted: cycle 4 day 1 (C4D1), after 5 to 7 weeks of nivolumab. There was relapse after autologous stem cell transplantation in every patient, and there was variation in brentuximab vedotin exposure. Magnetic negative selection was used to purify CD4+ T cells from PBMCs that had been thawed. Germline V CDR1 and CDR2: MNHEY, SMNVEV (reference sequence). This CDR3 contains 15 residues. Between the trimmed V and J ends, which lost 6 bases and 4 bases, there was a span of 16 bases. This record belongs to a study of PD-1 blockade in classical Hodgkin lymphoma. The study's findings and limits: By C4D1, CD4+ diversity increased significantly, especially in complete responders.

The rearrangement uses TRBV27 and TRBJ1-5; possibly TRBD1 for D (6 bases). The TCR was taken from a human donor with classical Hodgkin lymphoma. Sequenced material: CD4+ T cells from blood, taken before the fourth cycle of nivolumab. CDR3 sequence reads: CASRLDSRQNQPQHF. The CDR3 DNA reads TGTGCCAGCAGGTTGGACAGTCGACAGAATCAGCCCCAGCATTTT.